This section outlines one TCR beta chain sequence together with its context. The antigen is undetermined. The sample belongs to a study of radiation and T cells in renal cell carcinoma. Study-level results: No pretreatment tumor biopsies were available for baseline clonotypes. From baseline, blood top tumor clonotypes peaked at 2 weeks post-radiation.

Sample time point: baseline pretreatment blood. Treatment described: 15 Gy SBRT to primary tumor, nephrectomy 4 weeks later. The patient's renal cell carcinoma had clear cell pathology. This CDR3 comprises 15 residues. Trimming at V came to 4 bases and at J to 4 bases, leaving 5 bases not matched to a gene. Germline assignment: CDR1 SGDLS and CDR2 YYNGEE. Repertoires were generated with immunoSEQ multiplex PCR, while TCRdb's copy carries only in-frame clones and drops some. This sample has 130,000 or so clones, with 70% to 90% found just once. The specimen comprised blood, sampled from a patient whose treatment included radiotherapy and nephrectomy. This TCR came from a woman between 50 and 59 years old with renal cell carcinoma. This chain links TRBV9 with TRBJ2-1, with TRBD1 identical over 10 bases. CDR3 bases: TGTGCCAGCAGCTACGGACAGGGGGTTTACAATGAGCAGTTCTTC. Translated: CASSYGQGVYNEQFF.